The clone carrying this TCR beta chain was seen many times. Its target is not known. The record originates from a study of T cells after yellow fever vaccination. Study observations and caveats: Most clones from primary vaccination resurfaced after the booster (around 95% CD4, 88% CD8).

The CDR3 spans 13 residues. Germline-derived CDR1 and CDR2 are DFQATT and SNEGSKA (reference sequence). The V and J ends lost 1 base and 0 bases respectively, with 1 base between them. TCRdb reprocessed the 5' RACE reads via MiXCR and lists one record per CDR3 protein. Of 95,000 to 150,000 distinct CDR3 sequences in the sample, 8% to 10% are singletons; the top ten hold 40%. The clonotype originates from a man aged 18 to 29 who received the YFV17D yellow fever vaccine. The chain employs TRBV20-1 and TRBJ2-6; D is undetermined. Sequencing used CD8+ T cells sorted from PBMCs, obtained on the day of the yellow fever booster vaccination. The CDR3 DNA follows: TGCAGTGCTAGAGTCTCTGGGGCCAACGTCCTGACTTTC. Protein sequence: CSARVSGANVLTF.